These T cell receptor beta chains were read from a single sample in a study of cytomegalovirus exposure and HLA in healthy donors. Only in-frame clones appear in the TCRdb table, and some are missing; sequencing was by immunoSEQ multiplex PCR. This repertoire shows some 130,000 clones, around four fifths found once; its top ten account for approximately 0.93%. The sequenced material came from PBMCs. Receptors were obtained from a human donor in good health. CDR3s include the opening cysteine and the closing phenylalanine or tryptophan. A D gene is named only where the DNA matches it firmly. Some rows mark clone size as missing; the rest say once, few, many or name a class of expanded clone.

v_gene,abundance,d_gene,CDR3aa
TRBV4-1,NA,NA,CASSPTDRFGNEQFF
TRBV2,NA,NA,CASMGGGAYNEQFF
TRBV9,NA,TRBD2,CASSPRGGVNEQFF
TRBV19,NA,NA,CASSPGSTINEKLFF
TRBV5-8,NA,TRBD1,CASSTARGRETQYF
TRBV9,NA,NA,CASSADIHEQFF
TRBV5-1,NA,TRBD2,CASSLTKRGDYQETQYF
TRBV9,NA,NA,CASSVGGGENTDTQYF
TRBV28,few,TRBD2,CASSPPRTSREQYF
TRBV5-1,NA,TRBD1,CASSLASTGVYGYTF
TRBV2,NA,TRBD1,CATQPGQGRPYEQYF
TRBV6-6,NA,NA,CASSRGRSAFF
TRBV5-1,NA,TRBD1,CASRQTTGAGANVLTF
TRBV11-2,NA,TRBD1,CASSLGTGGLFSYEQYF
TRBV6-5,few,NA,CASSYPGRGNTEAFF
TRBV11-2,NA,TRBD2,CASSLVDAGVTTDTQYF
TRBV11-3,few,TRBD1,CASSSGTGSYNEQFF
TRBV2,NA,NA,CASSVSPGKVQQYF
TRBV7-6,NA,NA,CASSRRSGDYNEQFF
TRBV9,once,NA,CASSVGGGRIQPQHF
TRBV4-1,NA,TRBD2,CASSPLAGAAYEQYF
TRBV10-3,few,NA,CAISEEVAGELFF
TRBV10-3,NA,NA,CAISDAGLNGYTF
TRBV6-5,NA,TRBD2,CASSYRGGYTGELFF
TRBV29-1,NA,NA,CSVERQNNEQFF
TRBV9,NA,NA,CASSVEPGEAFF
TRBV12-5,NA,NA,CASGLDPHLSYEQYF
TRBV12-5,NA,TRBD1,CASGSDRATEAFF
TRBV11-2,NA,NA,CASSLGQFGSYEQYF
TRBV19,NA,TRBD1,CASSSTGGPSEGYTF
TRBV5-1,once,TRBD2,CASSKAGGDIRETQYF
TRBV6-1,NA,NA,CASSSDTEAFF
TRBV27,NA,TRBD2,CASGTSALEQYF
TRBV6-4,NA,TRBD2,CASSDSGGANEQFF
TRBV27,NA,TRBD2,CASIFGGVAGANVLTF
TRBV27,NA,TRBD2,CASSLGLAGGSFYEQYF
TRBV2,NA,NA,CASSEARIASYEQYF
TRBV19,once,NA,CASSVREQGPSTF
TRBV9,NA,NA,CASSVASGANTGELFF
TRBV5-1,NA,TRBD1,CASSLEGAPGELFF
TRBV7-9,few,NA,CASTGGNTEAFF
TRBV6-1,NA,NA,CASSPTASATEAFF
TRBV5-4,few,TRBD1,CASSPTGGDEKLFF
TRBV19,once,NA,CASSYRENTEAFF
TRBV18,NA,NA,CASSRGGRGSNQPQHF
TRBV10-3,NA,TRBD1,CAISESPVGQGGIRAFF
TRBV11-3,NA,TRBD1,CASSPRPLGTGDNEQFF
TRBV25-1,NA,TRBD1,CASSTRTGGNEKLFF
TRBV4-2,few,NA,CASSQDPRVLNEKLFF
TRBV2,NA,NA,CASKAGTQNTEAFF
TRBV2,NA,NA,CASSPPGSPYQPQHF
TRBV15,NA,TRBD1,CATSADRVSYGYTF